This T cell receptor beta chain was captured in a study of CD8+CD57+ T cells in acquired aplastic anemia. About the research overall: DNA from sorted CD4+ and CD8+ cells averaged about 3.2 ug. Healthy donors yielded roughly 9.9 million CD4+ cell reads on average.

Comment on this clonotype: The target antigen is unknown.

The CDR3 covers 13 residues. Trimming cost V 7 bases and J 4 bases, with 13 bases left between them. Germline V gives CDR1 LNHDA, CDR2 SQIVND (reference sequence). Both TCR beta VDJ combination and CDR3 sequence profiling were carried out. Genomic DNA was the template for this profiling. Each CDR3 protein gets one entry after TCRdb re-called the reads with MiXCR. The data contain 200,000 to 250,000 distinct CDR3 sequences, roughly 55% of them singletons. Study observations and caveats: Researchers reported that CD8+ Simpson's diversity was not significantly different in patients versus controls. Patients and controls shared some 29 CD8+ CDR3 sequences, which appeared highly expressed in patients and within their immunodominant clones.

The chain recombines TRBV19 with TRBJ1-2; tentative D call: TRBD1 (6 bases). Input material: sorted CD4+, CD8+, or CD8+CD57+ T cells (not recorded which) from PBMCs. This receptor was taken from a human donor in good health. This CDR3 is CASTTGPLYGYTF. CDR3 coding DNA: TGTGCCAGTACAACAGGGCCCCTCTATGGCTACACCTTC.